The sequence of this T cell receptor (beta chain) was determined in a study of T cells after yellow fever vaccination. Background on the study: In the case of low-cell-number fractions, SMART-Seq v4 Ultra Low Input was used for preparation. The study, taken as a whole, reports: Clonotypes found in both CD4 and CD8 compartments made up a small share. Boosting was followed by the reappearance of most primary-vaccination clones (about 97% CD4, more than 70% CD8).

For TCR, cDNA came from 5'RACE template switching, which added a universal primer site and UMIs. TCRdb reprocessed the 5' RACE reads with MiXCR, giving one entry per CDR3 protein. The sample records about 430,000 distinct CDR3 sequences, roughly 20% being singletons. With regard to this clonotype: Antigen: not known.

The germline V gene encodes CDR1 MNHEY and CDR2 SVGAGI. The CDR3 consists of 14 residues. V lost 2 bases and J 6 bases, leaving 11 bases between the germline ends. The J gene is TRBJ1-5, the V gene TRBV6-5, with D possibly being TRBD1 (6 bases). The clonotype was recovered from a young man who received the YFV17D yellow fever vaccine. The material sequenced was PBMCs, taken before the yellow fever booster vaccination. The CDR3 is CASSYARGSQPQHF. DNA of the CDR3: TGTGCCAGCAGTTACGCTAGGGGGTCTCAGCCCCAGCATTTT.